The clone carrying this T cell receptor beta chain came up a few times. Its specificity is unknown. Rearranged V-D-J TRB sequences were amplified with a mixed TRB-A/B primer pool. TCRdb passed the multiplex PCR reads through MiXCR, listing each CDR3 protein once. The table has around 5,200 distinct CDR3 sequences, approximately 28% seen once. Trimming took 1 base from V and 4 from J, leaving 10 bases between them. The CDR3 is 14 residues long. The template was genomic DNA from peripheral blood, not RNA. The data belong to a study of T cell repertoires in aging, cancer and after chemotherapy. Study outcomes and limitations: In cancer patients, declining TCR diversity with age involved lost richness and lost evenness. Age-matched healthy donors had significantly more diverse, less clonal blood TCR repertoires than untreated cancer patients.

This sequence joins TRBV12-3 or TRBV12-4 and TRBJ1-2; maybe TRBD1 (6 bases). This TCR was sampled from a human donor in good health. The source material was blood. CDR3 sequence: CASSLDRDRYGYTF. DNA for the CDR3: TGTGCCAGCAGTTTAGACAGGGATCGCTATGGCTACACCTTC.